Following are 3 T cell receptor beta chains from one sample sequenced in a study of blood T cells in healthy people across ages. Together with a sample-barcoded 5' primer, a J-beta primer mix was included in a second PCR lasting about 6 to 12 cycles. TCRdb redid the calling of the 5' RACE reads with MiXCR, one entry per CDR3 protein. Of approximately 900,000 distinct CDR3 sequences in the sample, roughly 29% were seen once. These data also formed part of another study, on T cells of mothers and their children.

The sequenced material came from blood. These receptors originate from a woman aged 40 to 50 in good health.

The V and J genes are TRBV6-1 and TRBJ2-7; a weak D match, TRBD1 (6 bases). Trimming took 1 base from V and 6 from J, leaving 13 bases between them. Germline CDR1 MNHNS, CDR2 SASEGT. This CDR3 has 14 residues. The CDR3 spells CASSEVAGVGEQYF. CDR3 DNA sequence: TGTGCCAGCAGTGAAGTGGCAGGGGTAGGCGAGCAGTACTTC.

This clonotype has only one observation. The CDR3 reads CASTGTGRNEQYF. The CDR3 nucleotides read TGTGCCAGCACGGGGACAGGGCGGAACGAGCAGTACTTC. The chain carries TRBV5-6 and TRBJ2-7; 9 nucleotides align to TRBD1. The CDR3 loop spans 13 amino acids. The J segment lost 5 bases and the V segment lost 6 bases, leaving 6 bases of the junction unmatched. Germline-derived CDR1 and CDR2 are SGHDT and YYEEEE.

As to this clonotype: It may be a read error: a sequence one base away is much more abundant. The V call is TRBV7-2, the J call TRBJ1-2; maybe TRBD1 (5 bases). The V gene's germline CDR1 is SGHTA and CDR2 FQGNSA. There are 14 residues in the CDR3. The CDR3 region is CASSLYDSPYGCTF. The CDR3 DNA is TGTGCCAGCAGCTTATACGACAGTCCCTATGGCTGCACCTTC.